These 18 T cell receptor beta chains originate from one sample sequenced in a study of control samples from healthy donors and cancer patients. Clones were sequenced by immunoSEQ multiplex PCR, and TCRdb holds only the in-frame ones, with some missing. This table holds some 150,000 clones, around 94% found once. The sequencing input was PBMCs. These receptors all come from a man in his fifties or sixties with colorectal cancer.

This clone has a handful of counts. V gene TRBV11-2 combines with J gene TRBJ2-5; tentative D call: TRBD2 (5 bases). CDR3 length equals 15 residues. The ends were cut back, 0 bases at V and 5 bases at J, with 13 bases in the middle. Germline CDR1 SGHAT, CDR2 FQNNGV. The CDR3 reads CASSLDRGLVETQYF. As DNA, the CDR3 is TGTGCCAGCAGCTTAGATCGAGGGTTGGTTGAGACCCAGTACTTC.

The gene calls are TRBV10-3 and TRBJ2-3, with 13 bases that match TRBD2. The CDR3 sequence is 17 residues long. Germline-derived CDR1 and CDR2 are ENHRY and SYGVKD. J lost 6 bases, V lost 0 bases, and 6 bases had no gene match. Written as DNA, the CDR3 is TGTGCCATCAGTGAGTCGGGGACTAGCGGGGCCAGGGATACGCAGTATTTT. Translated: CAISESGTSGARDTQYF.

This rearrangement joins TRBV4-2 to TRBJ2-3; TRBD2 agrees at 8 bases. The CDR3 length is 16 residues. CDR1 LGHNA and CDR2 YNFKEQ come from the germline V gene. After removal of 0 bases from V and 3 bases from J, the junction contained 5 bases not matched to a gene. CDR3 sequence reads: CASSQDRGGGTDTQYF. CDR3 nucleotide sequence: TGTGCCAGCAGCCAAGACCGGGGGGGCGGAACAGATACGCAGTATTTT.

The gene calls are TRBV14 and TRBJ2-2, with D perhaps TRBD2 (6 bases). The CDR3 totals 15 residues. Germline V CDR1 and CDR2: SGHDN, FVKESK. The germline V and J ends were trimmed by 3 bases and 5 bases, with 13 bases remaining between them. CDR3 DNA: TGTGCCAGCAGCCACCTAGCAGGGAGGACCGGGGAGCTGTTTTTT. Protein sequence: CASSHLAGRTGELFF.

The V call is TRBV5-1, the J call TRBJ2-5; D is perhaps TRBD2 (6 bases). V was clipped by 5 bases and J by 1 base, with 9 bases between them. The germline V gene has CDR1 SGHRS and CDR2 YFSETQ. The CDR3 contains 13 residues. In nucleotides, the CDR3 is TGCGCCAGCAGGGTTAGCGGCCAAGAGACCCAGTACTTC. Translation gives CASRVSGQETQYF.

V is TRBV5-1 and J is TRBJ2-3; a possible D gene is TRBD1 (5 bases). The CDR3 is 15 residues long. Trimming took 1 base from V and 4 from J, leaving 13 bases between them. CDR1 and CDR2 from the germline V gene are SGHRS and YFSETQ. In DNA form, the CDR3 reads TGCGCCAGCAGCTTGAGAGAGGCAGGGTCAGATACGCAGTATTTT. Translated: CASSLREAGSDTQYF.

The V and J genes are TRBV28 and TRBJ2-1; D perhaps matches TRBD2 (6 bases). Trimming took 5 bases from V and 3 from J, leaving 17 bases between them. The germline V gene encodes CDR1 MDHEN and CDR2 SYDVKM. This CDR3 spans 16 amino acids. CDR3 protein: CASSLPGAGNYNEQFF. Written as DNA, the CDR3 is TGTGCCAGCAGTCTCCCGGGAGCGGGCAACTACAATGAGCAGTTCTTC.

The V call is TRBV29-1, the J call TRBJ2-3, with D perhaps TRBD1 (5 bases). Germline values: CDR1 SQVTM, CDR2 ANQGSEA. Trimming removed 0 bases from V and 2 bases from J, with 12 bases in between. CDR3 size: 15 residues. The CDR3 nucleotides are TGCAGCGTTGAAGATCTACAGGAGATCACAGATACGCAGTATTTT. Encoded protein: CSVEDLQEITDTQYF.

The rearrangement joins TRBV3-1 (or the pseudogene TRBV3-2) to TRBJ1-2; no reliable D call. V lost 4 bases and J lost 0, with 18 bases in between. The CDR3 is 17 residues long. The germline V gene has CDR1 LGHDT and CDR2 YNNKEL (reference sequence). The chain's CDR3 is CASSPPTSGTTNYGYTF. CDR3 DNA: TGTGCCAGCAGCCCGCCCACCTCTGGAACTACTAACTATGGCTACACCTTC.

The rearrangement links TRBV7-6 to TRBJ2-7; D possibly matches TRBD1 or TRBD2 (5 bases each). Trimming stripped 5 bases from V and 2 bases from J, with 16 bases between. CDR1 is SGHVS, CDR2 FNYEAQ, per germline. The CDR3 has 15 amino acids. The chain's CDR3 is CASSPGRATTYEQYF. The CDR3, as DNA: TGTGCCAGCAGCCCAGGGCGGGCCACGACCTACGAGCAGTACTTC.

The sample holds one count of this clone. The V and J genes are TRBV10-3 and TRBJ2-3; a weak D match, TRBD1 (5 bases). This CDR3 is built from 12 residues. The V gene lost 8 bases and the J gene lost 1 base, with 7 bases spanning the gap. Germline CDR1 reads ENHRY; CDR2 reads SYGVKD. The CDR3 nucleotides are TGTGCCATCGGGGCGGGCACAGATACGCAGTATTTT. This translates into CAIGAGTDTQYF.

This chain links TRBV19 with TRBJ2-1, with D uncertain. The V end lost 3 bases, the J end lost 0 bases, and 12 bases lay between the germline ends. Germline CDR1 reads LNHDA; CDR2 reads SQIVND (reference sequence). This CDR3 is built from 16 residues. The CDR3 is CASSMELRSSYNEQFF. For the CDR3, the DNA is TGTGCCAGTAGTATGGAGCTCCGTAGCTCCTACAATGAGCAGTTCTTC.

The chain carries TRBV6-5 and TRBJ2-7; D not resolved. Germline V gene data show CDR1 as MNHEY and CDR2 as SVGAGI. Trimming shortened V by 5 bases and J by 3 bases, and 11 bases separated the two germline ends. The CDR3 spans 13 residues. CDR3 amino acids: CASSPRFGYEQYF. The DNA for the CDR3 is TGTGCCAGCAGTCCCCGCTTCGGCTACGAGCAGTACTTC.

The V and J genes are TRBV7-2 and TRBJ1-4; 9 positions agree with TRBD1. CDR1 is SGHTA and CDR2 is FQGNSA in the germline V gene. V was pared by 1 base and J by 8 bases, with 8 bases of the junction left unmatched. CDR3 size: 16 residues. CDR3 in DNA: TGTGCCAGCAGCTTAGGATCTGGGACAGGGCAGGAAAAACTGTTTTTT. Protein product: CASSLGSGTGQEKLFF.

The V gene is TRBV3-1 (or the pseudogene TRBV3-2), the J gene TRBJ2-7; D is perhaps TRBD2 (6 bases). The germline gives CDR1 LGHDT, CDR2 YNNKEL (reference sequence). This CDR3 contains 16 residues. Trimming took 0 bases from V and 0 from J, leaving 12 bases between them. The CDR3 reads CASSQDTGLNSYEQYF. In nucleotides, the CDR3 is TGTGCCAGCAGCCAAGATACGGGACTCAACTCCTACGAGCAGTACTTC.

The chain carries TRBV5-1 and TRBJ2-7, with unresolved D. The CDR3 is 15 residues long. Germline V gene data show CDR1 as SGHRS and CDR2 as YFSETQ. The ends were cut back, 0 bases at V and 0 bases at J, with 10 bases in the middle. For the CDR3, the DNA is TGCGCCAGCAGCTTGGTCTCCGGAAGCTCCTACGAGCAGTACTTC. The encoded protein is CASSLVSGSSYEQYF. Full variable domain (missing parts from reference TRBV5-1 and TRBJ2-7): KAGVTQTPRYLIKTRGQQVTLSCSPISGHRSVSWYQQTPGQGLQFLFEYFSETQRNKGNFPGRFSGRQFSNSRSEMNVSTLELGDSALYLCASSLVSGSSYEQYFGPGTRLTVT.

CDR3 sequence reads: CASSSGTIYTDTQYF. DNA for the CDR3: TGCGCCAGCAGCTCCGGGACTATCTACACAGATACGCAGTATTTT. The V gene is TRBV5-1, the J gene TRBJ2-3, with 7 positions matching TRBD2. Germline CDR1 reads SGHRS; CDR2 reads YFSETQ. This CDR3 is built from 15 residues. V lost 3 bases to trimming and J lost 2 bases; unmatched junction nucleotides: 6.

The chain carries TRBV19 and TRBJ1-3; D is ambiguous. The CDR3 length is 17 residues. Germline values: CDR1 LNHDA, CDR2 SQIVND (reference sequence). The V gene lost 4 bases and the J gene lost 0 bases, with 16 bases spanning the gap. As DNA, the CDR3 is TGTGCCAGTAGTAGAAAGGATCAGTTGAGCTCTGGAAACACCATATATTTT. As protein: CASSRKDQLSSGNTIYF.